This T cell receptor (beta chain) comes out of a study of response to subunit inactivated influenza vaccine. Points from the study as a whole: Each seasonal influenza vaccination, the authors suggested, recruits few new T cells.

TCRdb recomputed calls from the RT-PCR reads with MiXCR, one row per CDR3 protein. The sample includes over 300,000 distinct CDR3 sequences, just over 20% seen only once; the top ten take roughly a tenth. CDR1 and CDR2 from the germline V gene are SEHNR and FQNEAQ (reference sequence). The CDR3 has 14 amino acids. Trimming took 3 bases from V and 2 from J, leaving 10 bases between them. This clonotype showed up just a few times. Its antigen is unidentified. This sequence originates from a man in his fifties or sixties who received an inactivated influenza vaccine. This specimen was PBMCs from blood, taken approximately 20 months after vaccination. The V and J genes are TRBV7-9 and TRBJ2-5, with a possible D match to TRBD1 (5 bases). The CDR3 is CASSFLTAQETQYF. CDR3 in DNA: TGTGCCAGCAGCTTTCTGACAGCTCAAGAGACCCAGTACTTC.